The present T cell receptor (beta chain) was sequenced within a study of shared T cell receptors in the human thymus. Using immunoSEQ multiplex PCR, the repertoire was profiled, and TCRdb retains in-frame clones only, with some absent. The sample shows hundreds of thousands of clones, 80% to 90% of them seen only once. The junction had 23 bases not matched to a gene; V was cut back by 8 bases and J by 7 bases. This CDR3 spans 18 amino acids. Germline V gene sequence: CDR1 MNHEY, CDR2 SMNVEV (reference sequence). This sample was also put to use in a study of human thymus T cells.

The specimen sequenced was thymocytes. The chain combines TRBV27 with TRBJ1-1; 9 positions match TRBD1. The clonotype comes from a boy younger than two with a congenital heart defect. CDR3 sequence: CASLDYPPTPGTGSEAFF. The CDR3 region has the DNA TGTGCCAGCCTCGACTACCCACCTACGCCCGGGACAGGGAGTGAAGCTTTCTTT.